The rows below give T cell receptor beta chains drawn from one sample of a study of cytomegalovirus exposure and HLA in healthy donors. This table comes from immunoSEQ multiplex PCR, and its TCRdb copy is limited to in-frame clones, with some not included. The sample includes roughly 140,000 clones, 60% to 80% of them seen just once. Sequenced input: PBMCs. Receptors originate from a male donor in good health and CMV-seronegative. Each CDR3 is given with its conserved first and last residue. The D gene is left open where the match is weak. The size entry is marked missing in some rows and otherwise reads once, few, many or a size class.

. TRBJ1-1 TRBV5-6 . TGTGCCAGCAGCTTTGTATGGCGGTTGACTGAAGCTTTCTTT CASSFVWRLTEAFF
. TRBJ1-5 TRBV18 . TGTGCCAGCTCACCACCCAACAGGGACCAGCCCCAGCATTTT CASSPPNRDQPQHF
TRBD1 TRBJ1-4 TRBV29-1 . TGCAGCGTTGGACAGGGGAATGAAAAACTGTTTTTT CSVGQGNEKLFF
. TRBJ1-5 TRBV7-2 . TGTGCCAGCAGCACCCTTGGGGGGTTCAATCAGCCCCAGCATTTT CASSTLGGFNQPQHF
. TRBJ2-7 TRBV5-6 . TGTGCCAGCAGCTTGAAGTCCGTAGCCTACGAGCAGTACTTC CASSLKSVAYEQYF
TRBD2 TRBJ2-7 TRBV6-1 . TGTGCCAGCAGTGAACCCGGGGAGGGCTCCTACGAGCAGTACTTC CASSEPGEGSYEQYF
TRBD1 TRBJ2-6 TRBV9 few TGTGCCAGCAGCCCCCGGACAGGGTACTCTGGGGCCAACGTCCTGACTTTC CASSPRTGYSGANVLTF
. TRBJ1-1 TRBV5-1 . TGCGCCAGCAGTTTCCAGGGCGGGAGCACTGAAGCTTTCTTT CASSFQGGSTEAFF
. TRBJ2-7 TRBV19 . TGTGCCAGTAGTCCACGGGGGGCAGGCACCTACGAGCAGTACTTC CASSPRGAGTYEQYF
. TRBJ1-4 TRBV4-1 once TGCGCCAGCAGTCCAAGCCCACCCGGGGTCGAGGGCGAGGAAAAACTGTTTTTT CASSPSPPGVEGEEKLFF
. TRBJ1-1 TRBV5-6 . TGTGCCAGCAGCCCGAGGAGATCTATTGAAGCTTTCTTT CASSPRRSIEAFF
TRBD1 TRBJ2-2 TRBV6-1 once TGTGCCAGCAGCCGACAGGGGAATACCGGGGAGCTGTTTTTT CASSRQGNTGELFF
. TRBJ1-1 TRBV7-9 . TGTTCCAGCAGCTTTTTTCGGGATCACACTGAAGCTTTCTTT CSSSFFRDHTEAFF
. TRBJ2-3 TRBV4-3 . TGCGCCAGCAGCCCCTCAATAGCGGCAAGCACAGATACGCAGTATTTT CASSPSIAASTDTQYF
TRBD2 TRBJ2-5 TRBV5-6 . TGTGCCAGCAGCTTCGACACTAGCGGGAGGCAAGAGACCCAGTACTTC CASSFDTSGRQETQYF
TRBD1 TRBJ2-7 TRBV7-9 . TGTGCCAGCAGCTTAATAACAGGGGGGTCTGACGAGCAGTACTTC CASSLITGGSDEQYF
TRBD1 TRBJ1-1 TRBV7-9 . TGTGCCAGCAGCGTCAAGGGACAGCTAGCTGAAGCTTTCTTT CASSVKGQLAEAFF
TRBD1 TRBJ1-1 TRBV28 . TGTGCCAGCAGGAAAGGGACAGGCACTGAAGCTTTCTTT CASRKGTGTEAFF
. TRBJ2-6 TRBV13 . TGTGCCAGCAGCTTAGTCGGCGGGCGGGCCAACGTCCTGACTTTC CASSLVGGRANVLTF
TRBD2 TRBJ2-7 TRBV29-1 . TGCAGCGTTGAAAGCGGGAGCTCCTACGAGCAGTACTTC CSVESGSSYEQYF
TRBD1 TRBJ2-3 TRBV29-1 . TGCAGCGTCGCACAGGGGACGACAGATACGCAGTATTTT CSVAQGTTDTQYF
TRBD2 TRBJ2-4 TRBV10-1 . TGCGCCAGCAGTGATTTTGACGGGGGGGCCGCCAAAAACATTCAGTACTTC CASSDFDGGAAKNIQYF
. TRBJ2-7 TRBV11-3 . TGTGCCAGCAGCTTGACAGACTCCTACGAGCAGTACTTC CASSLTDSYEQYF
. TRBJ1-4 TRBV5-1 . TGCGCCAGCAGCCCCCGGGAGGGGGAGTACGAAAAACTGTTTTTT CASSPREGEYEKLFF
. TRBJ1-2 TRBV7-6 . TGTGCCAGCAGCCCTCGCGCAGGGATAAACTATGGCTACACCTTC CASSPRAGINYGYTF
TRBD2 TRBJ2-7 TRBV9 . TGTGCCAGCAGCGTAGCTGAAGCGGGGGACTACGAGCAGTACTTC CASSVAEAGDYEQYF
. TRBJ2-7 TRBV7-6 . TGTGCCAGCAGCCCCCGTAGTGACGAGCAGTACTTC CASSPRSDEQYF
TRBD1 TRBJ2-1 TRBV12-5 . TGTGCTAGTGGCCCGGGACAGGGGGGCGATGAGCAGTTCTTC CASGPGQGGDEQFF
. TRBJ1-2 TRBV10-3 . TGTGCCATCACAGGCGCGGGGAACTATGGCTACACCTTC CAITGAGNYGYTF
TRBD1 TRBJ1-6 TRBV4-1 . TGCGCCAGCAGCCAAGCGACAGGGGTGGATTCACCCCTCCACTTT CASSQATGVDSPLHF
TRBD1 TRBJ1-6 TRBV11-2 few TGTGCCAGCAGCTTCGGACAGGATAATTCACCCCTCCACTTT CASSFGQDNSPLHF
. TRBJ1-5 TRBV7-8 few TGTGCCAGCAGCTCACCCGGTGGAGGTGGCAATCAGCCCCAGCATTTT CASSSPGGGGNQPQHF